These T cell receptor beta chains were read from a single sample in a study of breast tumors, draining lymph nodes, adjacent tissues. TCRdb independently ran MiXCR on the multiplex PCR reads; one entry per CDR3 protein. The sample has 100,000 to 150,000 distinct CDR3 sequences, approximately 20% seen once. The sequenced material came from axillary lymph node tissue. Source of these receptors: a female donor with breast cancer. Some clones in this sample may be carry-over from other donors' samples. Both conserved end residues are part of each CDR3. The order of the fields is J gene, V gene, clone size, D gene, CDR3 DNA, CDR3 protein. D genes are given only for firm matches. Part of the rows lack a size; the others show once, few, many or a class for expanded clones.

>TRBJ2-5|TRBV9|many|TRBD2
TGTGCCAGCAGCGCAGGGACTAGCGGGGGCCAAGAGACCCAGTACTTC
CASSAGTSGGQETQYF
>TRBJ2-7|TRBV2|many|-
TGTGCCAGCACCCAGCGGAGAAACTCCTACGAGCAGTACTTC
CASTQRRNSYEQYF
>TRBJ2-1|TRBV6-2/TRBV6-3|many|TRBD2
TGTGCCAGCAGACCTAAACTAGCGGGACTCAATGAGCAGTTCTTC
CASRPKLAGLNEQFF
>TRBJ2-3|TRBV4-1|many|-
TGCGCCAGCAGCCAAGCCCTGGAGGGGAGAAAAGCAAGCACAGATACGCAGTATTTT
CASSQALEGRKASTDTQYF
>TRBJ2-7|TRBV28|many|-
TGTGCCAGCAGTTTCCCCGACAGGCCGACCTACGAGCAGTACTTC
CASSFPDRPTYEQYF
>TRBJ2-3|TRBV29-1|many|TRBD1
TGCAGCGTTGTTCAGGACAGGGGATTGAATACGCAGTATTTT
CSVVQDRGLNTQYF
>TRBJ2-5|TRBV20-1|many|TRBD2
TGCAGTGCTGGGGGGGCGGGAGGGCCTCAAGAGACCCAGTACTTC
CSAGGAGGPQETQYF
>TRBJ2-1|TRBV5-1|many|TRBD1
TGCGCCAGCAGCTTGGAAGGGACAGCCTCCTACAATGAGCAGTTCTTC
CASSLEGTASYNEQFF
>TRBJ1-2|TRBV19|many|TRBD1
TGTGCCAGTAGTAAGGGACAGAACTATGGCTACACCTTC
CASSKGQNYGYTF
>TRBJ2-3|TRBV19|-|-
TGTGCCAGTAGTATGGACGCTGAGGGGGATACGCAGTATTTT
CASSMDAEGDTQYF
>TRBJ1-3|TRBV7-9|many|-
TGTGCCAGCAGCTGGGCCGGGACTTCGCCTGGAAACACCATATATTTT
CASSWAGTSPGNTIYF
>TRBJ2-3|TRBV19|-|-
TGTGCCAGTGGCCCCCTGGGGCCGGCGAGCAGGGATACGCAGTATTTT
CASGPLGPASRDTQYF
>TRBJ1-2|TRBV20-1|many|-
TGCAGTGCTAGAGGAGGAGTGAGGAAAAACTATGGCTACACCTTC
CSARGGVRKNYGYTF
>TRBJ2-5|TRBV24-1|many|-
TGTGCCACCAGTGATCCGGGACCCTACTTC
CATSDPGPYF
>TRBJ2-7|TRBV10-3|many|TRBD1
TGTGCCATCAGTGAACCCCGGGGAGGACAGGGGGTAGGTGAGCAGTACTTC
CAISEPRGGQGVGEQYF
>TRBJ1-4|TRBV20-1|medium-sized|-
TGCAGTGCCACGACAACAACTAATGAAAAACTGTTTTTT
CSATTTTNEKLFF
>TRBJ2-7|TRBV19|many|TRBD2
TGTGCCAGTAGTATTGGACTAGCGGGCCACGAGCAGTACTTC
CASSIGLAGHEQYF
>TRBJ2-3|TRBV24-1|once|TRBD1
TGTGCCACCAGTGACCGACAGGGCTTGGGCACAGATACGCAGTATTTT
CATSDRQGLGTDTQYF
>TRBJ2-7|TRBV12-1|many|-
TGTGCCAGCAGCTTTAGGGTACCCGAGCAGTACTTC
CASSFRVPEQYF
>TRBJ1-6|TRBV7-2|few|TRBD1
TGTGCCAGCAGCTTTCGGACAGGGGGAAATTCACCCCTCCACTTT
CASSFRTGGNSPLHF
>TRBJ1-2|TRBV4-3|many|TRBD1
TGCGCCAGCAGCCGACGGACAGGTTACGGCGGCTACACCTTC
CASSRRTGYGGYTF
>TRBJ1-5|TRBV27|-|-
TGTGCCAGCAGTTCCCAGGGGAGCAATCAGCCCCAGCATTTT
CASSSQGSNQPQHF
>TRBJ2-3|TRBV10-3|many|TRBD2
TGTGCCATCAGTGACCCCGGGGGGGGATCCACAGATACGCAGTATTTT
CAISDPGGGSTDTQYF
>TRBJ1-5|TRBV6-5|many|-
TGTGCCAGCAGTAAACTCTACAGGGAATGCAATCAGCCCCAGCATTTT
CASSKLYRECNQPQHF
>TRBJ2-3|TRBV7-9|many|-
TGTGCCAGCAGCTTAGGGGGGGCAATGAGCACAGATACGCAGTATTTT
CASSLGGAMSTDTQYF
>TRBJ2-3|TRBV27|-|TRBD2
TGTGCCAGCAGCCCCCTGGGGGATAGCGGGAGCGAGGACACGCAGTATTTT
CASSPLGDSGSEDTQYF
>TRBJ2-7|TRBV12-3/TRBV12-4|many|TRBD1
TGTGCCAGCAGTGGGGACAGGGCTGGCGAGCAGTACTTC
CASSGDRAGEQYF
>TRBJ2-7|TRBV5-1|many|-
TGCGCCAGCAGGCTTTCAGGCCCCTACGAGCAGTACTTC
CASRLSGPYEQYF
>TRBJ2-7|TRBV6-2/TRBV6-3|many|-
TGTGCCAGCAGTTTTTCTCTCGGACGGAGGAGCTCCTACGAGCAGTACTTC
CASSFSLGRRSSYEQYF
>TRBJ2-2|TRBV2|many|TRBD2
TGTGCCAGCAGTGAAGCGCTAGCGGTCAACACCGGGGAGCTGTTTTTT
CASSEALAVNTGELFF
>TRBJ1-5|TRBV18|-|TRBD1
TGTGCCAGCTCACAGGGCAGGGGGCGCAATCAGCCCCAGCATTTT
CASSQGRGRNQPQHF
>TRBJ2-2|TRBV6-7|few|-
TGTGCCAGCGGTTACTCGAATGCCCCCCCGACAGGGAACACCGGGGAGCTGTTTTTT
CASGYSNAPPTGNTGELFF
>TRBJ2-1|TRBV14|many|TRBD2
TGTGCCAGCAGCCAAGTAGGGAGGGTCTACAATGAGCAGTTCTTC
CASSQVGRVYNEQFF
>TRBJ2-7|TRBV5-5|many|TRBD2
TGTGCCAGCAACCGACTAGCGGCCTACGAGCAGTACTTC
CASNRLAAYEQYF
>TRBJ2-5|TRBV19|many|TRBD1
TGTGCCAGTTCTCAGGACAGGGTGGTAGAGACCCAGTACTTC
CASSQDRVVETQYF
>TRBJ2-6|TRBV7-3|many|-
TGTGCCAGCAGCCCGCTAATACAGGCGTCTGGGGCCAACGTCCTGACTTTC
CASSPLIQASGANVLTF
>TRBJ2-3|TRBV12-3/TRBV12-4|many|TRBD1
TGTGCCAGCAGTTTGGTCCAGGGGGAAAGGGATACGCAGTATTTT
CASSLVQGERDTQYF